This T cell receptor beta chain was obtained from a study of blood T cell repertoires in COVID-19. Study as a whole: PBMCs, B-cell-depleted T cells, or T cells were the source of the cDNA or gDNA that made up the material.

Trimming took 4 bases from V and 4 from J; bases not matched to a gene: 5. Germline V CDR1 and CDR2: SQVTM, ANQGSEA. CDR3 length equals 13 residues. This clone was seen a few times. Generated by immunoSEQ multiplex PCR, the TCRdb table keeps only in-frame clones and is missing some. Here the sample spans approximately 50,000 clones, about 88% being singletons. The chain links TRBV29-1 to TRBJ1-2; TRBD1 aligns across 8 bases. The source is a human donor in a cohort sampled during active COVID-19. Sequenced input: peripheral blood. DNA for the CDR3: TGCAGCGTTGCGACAGGGGCCCTCTATGGCTACACCTTC. Residues: CSVATGALYGYTF.